This T cell receptor beta chain appears in the sequencing data of a study of blood T cell repertoires in COVID-19 (dated by TCRdb to the early 2020s). Context from the whole study: Collaborator samples came from the United States, Italy and Spain and covered acute and convalescent phases of COVID-19. Sample metadata almost always included a de-identified subject ID, COVID-19 status, age in years and sex. Where available, HLA class I and class II types were taken from metadata supplied by the sample provider and were not determined by assay-based typing. The repertoires were made available in a free public database intended to serve as a resource for research on the immune response to SARS-CoV-2. The prospective study material was composed of cDNA or gDNA derived from T cells, B-cell-depleted T cells, or PBMCs. Subjects who had been exposed to COVID-19, were actively infected with it, or had recovered from it provided the deeply sampled blood TCRbeta repertoires that made up the dataset. Samples came from the ongoing ImmuneRACE study (first 160 participants) plus 1,254 subjects from 6 global collaborators.

Measured from the cysteine to the phenylalanine, the CDR3 is 12 residues long. Only the CDR3 DNA stays, 36 bases, in frame from base 1. Based on the germline V gene, the CDR1 and CDR2 sequences are SGHAT and FQNNGV. The V and J ends are trimmed by 5 bases and 4 bases, leaving 9 bases between them. About this clone itself: Its antigen is unknown. Base qualities are missing; no much larger clone stands one base away.

Study-level results and caveats: The amount of clinical and demographic metadata varied by source and participant and was provided uncurated.

The immunoSEQ Assay, a bias-controlled multiplex PCR, was used to amplify TCRbeta CDR3 regions from genomic DNA. The paper's data handling went like this. The number of nucleated cells in each sample was estimated by amplification of reference gene primers within the assay. To quantify the absolute abundance of each unique TCRbeta CDR3 rearrangement, sequence reads were collapsed and filtered. For each sample, productive Simpson clonality was calculated as the square root of Simpson's diversity index across productive rearrangements. The table was pulled from immuneACCESS by TCRdb, which kept in-frame rearrangements only. Such tables lose some clones; where checked, under half of the loss comes from unresolved V genes, and the rest has no known cause. For V, J and clone size, that table is used; D and trimming come from the DNA. Across this sample there are over 100,000 clones, with 80% to 85% seen only once. The ten largest clones add up to around 4.2% of the sample.

Participants in the prospective study were aged roughly 18 to 90 years, lived in 20 to 25 United States geographic areas, and enrolled through a virtual design. Cohort assignment in the prospective study relied on participant-reported clinical history from a screening survey and a study questionnaire. Recovered participants in ImmuneRACE Cohort 3 were defined as having two consecutive negative NP/OP PCR tests, clearance from a healthcare professional, or resolution of symptoms. In the prospective study, mobile phlebotomists collected whole blood, serum and a nasopharyngeal or oropharyngeal swab from each participant. Participants in the prospective study had the option to provide additional blood draws and questionnaires over a roughly two-month period. Before DNA extraction, blood samples from the prospective study were shipped at room temperature or frozen.

This TCR came from a woman in her twenties or thirties who had recovered from COVID-19. The specimen sequenced was PBMCs or T cells enriched from blood (not recorded which). This receptor chain uses TRBV11-2 and TRBJ2-7; the D gene identity is not certain. The CDR3 reads as follows: CASSPLQYEQYF. The sequenced DNA: TGTGCCAGCAGCCCTCTCCAGTACGAGCAGTACTTC.